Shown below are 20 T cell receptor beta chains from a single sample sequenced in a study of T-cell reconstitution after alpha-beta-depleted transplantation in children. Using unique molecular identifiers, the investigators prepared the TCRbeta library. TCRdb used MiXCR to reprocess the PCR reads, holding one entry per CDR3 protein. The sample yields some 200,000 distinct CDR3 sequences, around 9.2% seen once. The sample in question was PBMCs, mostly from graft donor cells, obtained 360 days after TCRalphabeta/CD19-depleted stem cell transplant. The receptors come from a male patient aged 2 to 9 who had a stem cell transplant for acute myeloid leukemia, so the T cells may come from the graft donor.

The CDR3 here is CASSSTEGPYGYTF. Written as DNA, the CDR3 is TGTGCCAGCAGCTCCACGGAGGGGCCATATGGCTACACCTTC. The chain is built from TRBV7-6 and TRBJ1-2, with D maybe TRBD1 (5 bases). The CDR3 has 14 amino acids. The ends were cut back, 4 bases at V and 5 bases at J, with 14 bases in the middle. CDR1 is SGHVS, CDR2 FNYEAQ, per germline.

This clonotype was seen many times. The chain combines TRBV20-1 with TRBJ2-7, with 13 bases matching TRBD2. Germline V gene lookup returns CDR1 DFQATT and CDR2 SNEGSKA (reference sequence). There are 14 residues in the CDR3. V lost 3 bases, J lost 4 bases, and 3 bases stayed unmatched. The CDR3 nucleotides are TGCAGTGCTAGTGAACTAGCGGGAGGGTACGAGCAGTACTTC. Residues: CSASELAGGYEQYF.

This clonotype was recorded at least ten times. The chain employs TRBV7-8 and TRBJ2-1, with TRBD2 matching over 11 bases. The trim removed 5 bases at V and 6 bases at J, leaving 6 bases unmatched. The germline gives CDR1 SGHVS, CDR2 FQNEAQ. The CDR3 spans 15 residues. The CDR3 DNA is TGTGCCAGCAGCCCGGGGACTAGCGGATTCAATGAGCAGTTCTTC. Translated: CASSPGTSGFNEQFF.

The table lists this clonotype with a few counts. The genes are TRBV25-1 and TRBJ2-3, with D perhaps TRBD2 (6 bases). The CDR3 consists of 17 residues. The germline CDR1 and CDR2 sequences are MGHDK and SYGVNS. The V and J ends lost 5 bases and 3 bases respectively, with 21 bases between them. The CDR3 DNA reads TGTGCCAGCAGTTCGCGGTTGATCGGGGGTAGGACAGATACGCAGTATTTT. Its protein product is CASSSRLIGGRTDTQYF.

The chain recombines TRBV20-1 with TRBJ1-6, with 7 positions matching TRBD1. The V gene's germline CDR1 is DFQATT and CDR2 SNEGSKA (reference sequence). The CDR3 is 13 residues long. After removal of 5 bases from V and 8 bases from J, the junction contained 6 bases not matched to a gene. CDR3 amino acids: CSASGQVDSPLHF. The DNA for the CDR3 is TGCAGTGCTTCTGGACAGGTTGATTCACCCCTCCACTTT.

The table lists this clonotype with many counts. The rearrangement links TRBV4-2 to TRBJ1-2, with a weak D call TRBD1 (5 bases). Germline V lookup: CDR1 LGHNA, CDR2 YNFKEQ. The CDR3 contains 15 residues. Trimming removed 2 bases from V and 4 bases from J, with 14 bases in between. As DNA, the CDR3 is TGTGCCAGCAGCCAAAAACTCGACAGTTCCTATGGCTACACCTTC. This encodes CASSQKLDSSYGYTF.

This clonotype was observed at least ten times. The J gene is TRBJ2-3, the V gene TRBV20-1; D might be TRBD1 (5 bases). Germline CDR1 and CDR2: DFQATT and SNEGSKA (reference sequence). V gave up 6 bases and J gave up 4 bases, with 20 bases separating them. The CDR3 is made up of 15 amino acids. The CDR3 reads CSAFRPAARADTQYF. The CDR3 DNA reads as TGCAGTGCCTTCCGACCGGCGGCCAGGGCAGATACGCAGTATTTT.

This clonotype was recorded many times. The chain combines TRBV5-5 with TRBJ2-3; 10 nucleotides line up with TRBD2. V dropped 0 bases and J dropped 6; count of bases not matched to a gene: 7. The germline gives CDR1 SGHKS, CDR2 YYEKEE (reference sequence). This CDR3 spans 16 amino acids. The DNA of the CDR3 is TGTGCCAGCAGCTTGGGACTAGCGGGCGTACAGGATACGCAGTATTTT. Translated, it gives CASSLGLAGVQDTQYF.

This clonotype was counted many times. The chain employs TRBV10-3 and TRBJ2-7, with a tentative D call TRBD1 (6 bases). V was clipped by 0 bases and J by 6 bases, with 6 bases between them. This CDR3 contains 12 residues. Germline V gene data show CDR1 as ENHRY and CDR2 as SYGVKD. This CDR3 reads CAISESGGEQYV. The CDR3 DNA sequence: TGTGCCATCAGTGAGTCAGGGGGCGAGCAGTACGTC.

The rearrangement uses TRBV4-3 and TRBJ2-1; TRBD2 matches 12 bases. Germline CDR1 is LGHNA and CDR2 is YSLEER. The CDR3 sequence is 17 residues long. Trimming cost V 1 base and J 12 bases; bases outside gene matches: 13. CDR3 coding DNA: TGCGCCAGCAGCCAAGTGCTAGCGGGAGGGCATCCTATATGGCAGTTCTTC. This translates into CASSQVLAGGHPIWQFF.

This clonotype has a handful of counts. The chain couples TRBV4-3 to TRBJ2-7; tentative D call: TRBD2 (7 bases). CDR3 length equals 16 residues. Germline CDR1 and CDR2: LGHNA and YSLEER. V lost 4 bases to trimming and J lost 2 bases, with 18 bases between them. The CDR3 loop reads CASSLKGGGQAYEQYF. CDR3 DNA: TGCGCCAGCAGCCTCAAGGGAGGGGGACAAGCCTACGAGCAGTACTTC.

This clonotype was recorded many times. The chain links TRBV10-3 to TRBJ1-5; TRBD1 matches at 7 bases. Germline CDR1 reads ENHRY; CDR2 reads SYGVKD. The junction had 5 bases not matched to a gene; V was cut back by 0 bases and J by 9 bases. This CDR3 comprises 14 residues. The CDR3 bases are TGTGCCATCAGTGAGTCCGAAGGGGGCCGGCCCCAGCATTTT. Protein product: CAISESEGGRPQHF.

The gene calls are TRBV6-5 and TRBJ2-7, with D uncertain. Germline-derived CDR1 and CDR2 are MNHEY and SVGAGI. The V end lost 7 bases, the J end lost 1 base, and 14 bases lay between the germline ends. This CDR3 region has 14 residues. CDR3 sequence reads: CASTAGWESYEQYV. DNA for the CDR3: TGTGCCAGCACCGCCGGGTGGGAATCCTACGAGCAGTACGTC.

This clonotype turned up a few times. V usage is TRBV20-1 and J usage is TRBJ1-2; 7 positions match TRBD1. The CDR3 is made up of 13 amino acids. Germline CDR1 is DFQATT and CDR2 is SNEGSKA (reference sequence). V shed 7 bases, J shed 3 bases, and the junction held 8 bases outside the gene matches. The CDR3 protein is CSVHRQGDYGYTF. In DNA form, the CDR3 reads TGCAGTGTGCATCGGCAGGGGGACTATGGCTACACCTTC.

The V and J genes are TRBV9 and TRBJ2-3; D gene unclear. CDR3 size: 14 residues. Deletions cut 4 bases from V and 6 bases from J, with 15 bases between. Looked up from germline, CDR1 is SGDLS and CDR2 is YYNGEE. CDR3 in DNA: TGTGCCAGCAGCCCCTCCAATGATGCGGATACGCAGTATTTT. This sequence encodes CASSPSNDADTQYF.

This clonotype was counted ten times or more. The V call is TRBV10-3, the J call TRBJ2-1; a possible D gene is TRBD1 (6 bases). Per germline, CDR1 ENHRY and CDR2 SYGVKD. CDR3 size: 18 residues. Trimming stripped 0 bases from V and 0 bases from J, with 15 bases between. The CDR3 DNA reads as TGTGCCATCAGTGAGTCGATTTCGGCGGACAGCTCCTACAATGAGCAGTTCTTC. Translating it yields CAISESISADSSYNEQFF.

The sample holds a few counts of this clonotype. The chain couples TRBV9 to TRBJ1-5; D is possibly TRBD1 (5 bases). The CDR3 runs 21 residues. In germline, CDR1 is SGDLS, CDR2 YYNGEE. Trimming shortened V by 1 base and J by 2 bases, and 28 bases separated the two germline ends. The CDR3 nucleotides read TGTGCCAGCAGCGTAAAAGAATCCGGGACTGGGCAACGGTCCGGCAATCAGCCCCAGCATTTT. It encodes CASSVKESGTGQRSGNQPQHF. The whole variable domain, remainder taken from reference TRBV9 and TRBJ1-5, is DSGVTQTPKHLITATGQRVTLRCSPRSGDLSVYWYQQSLDQGLQFLIQYYNGEERAKGNILERFSAQQFPDLHSELNLSSLELGDSALYFCASSVKESGTGQRSGNQPQHFGDGTRLSIL.

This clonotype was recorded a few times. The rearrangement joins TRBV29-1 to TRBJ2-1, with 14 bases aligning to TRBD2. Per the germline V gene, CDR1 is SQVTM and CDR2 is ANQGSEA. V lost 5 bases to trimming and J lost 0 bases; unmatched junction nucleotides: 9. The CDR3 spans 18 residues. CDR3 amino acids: CSVKTGLAGVSSYNEQFF. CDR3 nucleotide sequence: TGCAGCGTTAAGACGGGACTAGCGGGGGTGAGCTCCTACAATGAGCAGTTCTTC.

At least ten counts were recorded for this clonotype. The CDR3 reads CSASDRAEQETQYF. In nucleotides, the CDR3 is TGCAGTGCTAGTGACAGGGCGGAGCAAGAGACCCAGTACTTC. The chain has TRBV20-1 and TRBJ2-5, with TRBD1 matching over 7 bases. Germline CDR1 DFQATT, CDR2 SNEGSKA (reference sequence). This CDR3 comprises 14 residues. The trim removed 3 bases at V and 2 bases at J, leaving 6 bases unmatched.

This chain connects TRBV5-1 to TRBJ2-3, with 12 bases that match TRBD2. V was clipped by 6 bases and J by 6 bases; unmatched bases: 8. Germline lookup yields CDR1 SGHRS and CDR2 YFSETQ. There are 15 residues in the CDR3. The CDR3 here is CASKTTSGSGDTQYF. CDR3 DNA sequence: TGCGCCAGCAAAACGACTAGCGGGAGTGGGGATACGCAGTATTTT. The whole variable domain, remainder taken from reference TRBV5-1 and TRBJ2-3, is KAGVTQTPRYLIKTRGQQVTLSCSPISGHRSVSWYQQTPGQGLQFLFEYFSETQRNKGNFPGRFSGRQFSNSRSEMNVSTLELGDSALYLCASKTTSGSGDTQYFGPGTRLTVL.